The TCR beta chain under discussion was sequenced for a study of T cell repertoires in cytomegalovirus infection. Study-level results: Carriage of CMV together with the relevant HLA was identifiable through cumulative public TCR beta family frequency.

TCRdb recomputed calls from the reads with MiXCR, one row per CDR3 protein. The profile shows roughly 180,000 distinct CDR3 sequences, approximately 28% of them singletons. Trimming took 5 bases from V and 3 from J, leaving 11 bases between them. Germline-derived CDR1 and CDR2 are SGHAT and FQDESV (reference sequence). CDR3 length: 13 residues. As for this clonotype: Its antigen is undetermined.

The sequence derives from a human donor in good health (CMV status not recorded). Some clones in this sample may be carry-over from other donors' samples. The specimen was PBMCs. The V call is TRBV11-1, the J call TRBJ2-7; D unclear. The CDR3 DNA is TGTGCCAGCAGCCCCGGCCATGGCTACGAGCAGTACTTC. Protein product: CASSPGHGYEQYF.